One sample yielded the 22 T cell receptor beta chains listed below, sequenced in a study of beta chain features in type 1 diabetes. Expressed TCRB transcripts were sequenced, since all the RNA that had been isolated was reverse transcribed. Clones were read by immunoSEQ multiplex PCR, and TCRdb kept only the in-frame ones, dropping some. This sample has 300,000 to 350,000 clones, with roughly 8% found just once. Source material: central memory CD4+ T cells from blood. These receptors were taken from a woman under 30 in good health.

V gene TRBV6-5 combines with J gene TRBJ2-2; 7 positions match TRBD1. CDR1 MNHEY and CDR2 SVGAGI come from the germline V gene. The CDR3 length is 14 residues. The V gene end was trimmed by 7 bases and the J gene end by 1 base; junction bases not matched to a gene: 3. This CDR3 is CASKGTENTGELFF. The CDR3 nucleotides read TGTGCCAGCAAGGGGACAGAGAACACCGGGGAGCTGTTTTTT.

The chain joins TRBV4-3 to TRBJ1-4; D gene unclear. The V end lost 0 bases, the J end lost 8 bases, and 10 bases lay between the germline ends. The CDR3 consists of 14 residues. CDR1 and CDR2 (germline): LGHNA, YSLEER. This CDR3 is CASSQDGSAEKLFF. The CDR3 bases are TGCGCCAGCAGCCAAGATGGTTCGGCAGAAAAACTGTTTTTT.

This clone was seen a few times. This chain joins TRBV7-9 and TRBJ2-1; the D is unclear. The CDR3 covers 14 residues. Trimming pared 1 base from V and 6 bases from J, leaving 10 bases between. The germline CDR1 and CDR2 sequences are SEHNR and FQNEAQ (reference sequence). In DNA form, the CDR3 reads TGTGCCAGCAGCTTAGAAAGGGCCACCAATGAGCAGTTCTTC. Its protein is CASSLERATNEQFF. Full variable domain (remainder filled in from reference TRBV7-9 and TRBJ2-1): DTGVSQNPRHKITKRGQNVTFRCDPISEHNRLYWYRQTLGQGPEFLTYFQNEAQLEKSRLLSDRFSAERPKGSFSTLEIQRTEQGDSAMYLCASSLERATNEQFFGPGTRLTVL.

There are a few counts of this clone. This chain links TRBV4-2 with TRBJ1-2; the match to TRBD1 covers 7 bases. The CDR3 spans 16 residues. V was pared by 0 bases and J by 3 bases, with 7 bases of the junction left unmatched. Germline V gene data show CDR1 as LGHNA and CDR2 as YNFKEQ. CDR3 sequence reads: CASSQDFGDSYYGYTF. The CDR3 nucleotides read TGTGCCAGCAGCCAAGATTTTGGGGACAGCTACTATGGCTACACCTTC.

This clone was seen a handful of times. The V call is TRBV6-5, the J call TRBJ1-5; D is unresolved. Germline CDR1 MNHEY, CDR2 SVGAGI. The CDR3 loop spans 15 amino acids. V was trimmed by 6 bases and J by 2 bases, leaving 14 bases between them. The DNA for the CDR3 is TGTGCCAGCAGCCCCTACAATCGGGGCAATCAGCCCCAGCATTTT. It translates to CASSPYNRGNQPQHF.

The chain has TRBV4-1 and TRBJ2-5; TRBD2 matches 9 bases. With the DNA end fitting TRBJ2-7 better, the J assignment may be wrong. CDR3 length: 16 amino acids. Germline-derived CDR1 and CDR2 are MGHRA and YSYEKL. CDR3: CASSQALRGRAGEQYF. CDR3 bases: TGCGCCAGCAGCCAAGCCTTGCGCGGGAGGGCTGGCGAGCAGTACTTC.

This clone appeared many times. The chain carries TRBV15 and TRBJ2-3, with a possible D match to TRBD2 (6 bases). The CDR3 covers 15 residues. Trimming removed 0 bases from V and 3 bases from J, with 10 bases in between. The germline CDR1 and CDR2 sequences are LNHNV and YYDKDF (reference sequence). The CDR3, as DNA: TGTGCCACCAGCAGAGATGCCCGGGGGACAGATACGCAGTATTTT. Residues: CATSRDARGTDTQYF.

J is TRBJ2-2 and V is TRBV6-7; D is undetermined. TRBV6-7 is given ORF status, its function remaining uncertain. The CDR3 spans 11 residues. The germline V and J ends were trimmed by 10 bases and 1 base, with 4 bases remaining between them. The CDR3 region has the DNA TGTGCCAACCTGAACACCGGGGAGCTGTTTTTT. It translates to CANLNTGELFF.

Ten or more counts support this clone. The V gene is TRBV18, the J gene TRBJ2-7, with TRBD2 matching over 8 bases. The germline CDR1 and CDR2 sequences are KGHSH and LQKENI. With 6 bases clipped from V and 0 bases from J, the junction kept 7 bases outside the gene matches. The CDR3 length is 15 residues. The CDR3 DNA is TGTGCCAGCTCCCCAGCGGGAGTAATCTCCTACGAGCAGTACTTC. It is translated as CASSPAGVISYEQYF.

This clone occurred many times. This rearrangement joins TRBV4-2 to TRBJ2-2; D gene uncertain. This CDR3 is 16 amino acids long. Trimming pared 3 bases from V and 3 bases from J, leaving 14 bases between. CDR1 and CDR2 (germline): LGHNA, YNFKEQ. CDR3 DNA sequence: TGTGCCAGCAGCCAGTCTCTTCTTGGGGACACCGGGGAGCTGTTTTTT. This encodes CASSQSLLGDTGELFF.

This clone has at least ten counts. The chain recombines TRBV18 with TRBJ1-3; D may be TRBD1 (5 bases). This CDR3 is built from 17 residues. V lost 2 bases, J lost 2 bases, and 16 bases lay in between. Germline-derived CDR1 and CDR2 are KGHSH and LQKENI. The CDR3 nucleotides are TGTGCCAGCTCACCAAAAGAGCCCCGACAGCCTGGAAACACCATATATTTT. The encoded protein is CASSPKEPRQPGNTIYF.

This clone was recorded a few times. The rearrangement links TRBV5-1 to TRBJ2-3; perhaps TRBD2 as D (6 bases). V dropped 2 bases and J dropped 4 bases, with 17 bases sitting between them. The CDR3 length is 16 residues. Germline V lookup: CDR1 SGHRS, CDR2 YFSETQ. This CDR3 is CASSFEGGTRADTQYF. DNA for the CDR3: TGCGCCAGCAGCTTCGAAGGCGGGACGCGAGCAGATACGCAGTATTTT.

In its sample, this clone was seen a few times. The chain couples TRBV5-1 to TRBJ2-3; tentatively, D is TRBD1 (5 bases). The CDR3 sequence is 14 residues long. The germline V gene has CDR1 SGHRS and CDR2 YFSETQ. V dropped 5 bases and J dropped 2 bases, with 12 bases sitting between them. CDR3 amino acids: CASRGRTNTDTQYF. The CDR3 DNA is TGCGCCAGCAGGGGCCGGACAAACACAGATACGCAGTATTTT.

J is TRBJ1-3 and V is TRBV9; D is uncertain. The CDR3 is 15 amino acids. Germline CDR1 is SGDLS and CDR2 is YYNGEE. Trimming shortened V by 0 bases and J by 1 base, and 8 bases separated the two germline ends. The CDR3 DNA is TGTGCCAGCAGCGTAGTACCCAGTTCTGGAAACACCATATATTTT. It yields the protein CASSVVPSSGNTIYF. Using reference TRBV9 and TRBJ1-3 for the parts outside the CDR3, the full variable domain is DSGVTQTPKHLITATGQRVTLRCSPRSGDLSVYWYQQSLDQGLQFLIQYYNGEERAKGNILERFSAQQFPDLHSELNLSSLELGDSALYFCASSVVPSSGNTIYFGEGSWLTVV.

Concerning this clone itself: A much larger clone sits a single nucleotide away, making a read error possible. Other nucleotide sequences in the sample specify the same CDR3. The genes are TRBV7-3 and TRBJ1-1; D is undetermined. Germline loops: CDR1 SGHTA, CDR2 FQGTGA. The V end was cut by 3 bases, the J end by 1 base, with 6 bases between. The CDR3 is 13 amino acids. The CDR3 coding sequence is TGTGCCAGCAGCTTGACAAGGAACACTGAAGCTTTCTTT. This translates into CASSLTRNTEAFF.

There are a few counts of this clone. This chain joins TRBV6-1 and TRBJ2-4; tentatively, D is TRBD1 or TRBD2 (5 bases each). The CDR3 runs to 12 residues. Per germline, CDR1 MNHNS and CDR2 SASEGT. V dropped 7 bases and J dropped 6 bases, with 10 bases sitting between them. CDR3 in DNA: TGTGCCAGCACAGTTGGGGGAAACATTCAGTACTTC. Its translation is CASTVGGNIQYF.

The chain employs TRBV6-1 and TRBJ2-7; D possibly corresponds to TRBD1 (6 bases). Germline V gene lookup returns CDR1 MNHNS and CDR2 SASEGT. Trimming left V 8 bases short and J 2 bases short, with 13 bases between. The CDR3 has 13 residues. CDR3 bases: TGTGCCAGCGCGGAAGGACAGACCTACGAGCAGTACTTC. Translating gives CASAEGQTYEQYF.

DNA of the CDR3: TGTGCCAGCTCACCTCGGACAGGGTGGGACAATGAGCAGTTCTTC. Residues: CASSPRTGWDNEQFF. The rearrangement uses TRBV18 and TRBJ2-1; 8 bases align to TRBD1. The CDR3 is 15 amino acids. V lost 3 bases to trimming and J lost 5 bases; unmatched junction nucleotides: 6. Germline CDR1 KGHSH, CDR2 LQKENI.

Comment on this clone: One end of the junction varies from germline; a read error may be responsible. This rearrangement joins TRBV15 to TRBJ2-7; 8 bases agree with TRBD1. CDR3 size: 12 residues. Germline V CDR1 and CDR2: LNHNV, YYDKDF (reference sequence). CDR3 nucleotide sequence: TGTGCCACCAGCAGACGGCAGGGGGCAACCCACTTC. Translated, it gives CATSRRQGATHF.

This clone has ten or more counts. V usage is TRBV6-1 and J usage is TRBJ1-2; no definite D call. CDR3 length: 14 residues. Trimming left V 1 base short and J 2 bases short, with 8 bases between. Looked up from germline, CDR1 is MNHNS and CDR2 is SASEGT. CDR3 bases: TGTGCCAGCAGTGAAGGGATGGAGAACTATGGCTACACCTTC. Its translation: CASSEGMENYGYTF.

V and J are TRBV15 and TRBJ1-5, with a weak D call TRBD1 (5 bases). Germline V gene data show CDR1 as LNHNV and CDR2 as YYDKDF (reference sequence). Trimming pared 1 base from V and 6 bases from J, leaving 10 bases between. This CDR3 is 14 amino acids long. CDR3 nucleotides: TGTGCCACCAGCAGAGCAGGGCCGGGTCAGCCCCAGCATTTT. Translating gives CATSRAGPGQPQHF.

The chain joins TRBV2 to TRBJ2-7; 9 bases agree with TRBD2. The CDR3 covers 14 residues. The trim removed 6 bases at V and 6 bases at J, leaving 9 bases unmatched. CDR1 SNHLY and CDR2 FYNNEI come from the germline V gene. The CDR3 sequence: CASRTSGRTGEQYF. Here the CDR3 DNA reads TGTGCCAGCAGGACTAGCGGCCGGACAGGCGAGCAGTACTTC.